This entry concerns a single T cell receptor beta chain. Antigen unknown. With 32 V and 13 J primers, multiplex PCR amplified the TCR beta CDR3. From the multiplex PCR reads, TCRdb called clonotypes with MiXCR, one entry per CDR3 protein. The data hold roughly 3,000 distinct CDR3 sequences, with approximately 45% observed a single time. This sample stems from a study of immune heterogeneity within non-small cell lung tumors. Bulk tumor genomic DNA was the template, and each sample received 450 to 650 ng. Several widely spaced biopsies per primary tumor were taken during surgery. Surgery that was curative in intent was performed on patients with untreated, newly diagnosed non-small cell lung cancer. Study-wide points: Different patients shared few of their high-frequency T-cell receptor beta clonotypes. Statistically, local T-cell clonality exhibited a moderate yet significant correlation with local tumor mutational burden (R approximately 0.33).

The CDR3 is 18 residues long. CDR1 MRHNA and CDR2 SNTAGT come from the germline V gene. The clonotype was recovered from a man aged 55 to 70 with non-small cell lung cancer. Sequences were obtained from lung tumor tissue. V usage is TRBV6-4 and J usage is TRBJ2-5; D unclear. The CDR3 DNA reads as TGTAATAACGTGCCAGCAGTAACTCCGCCCTCGACGTGGGAGACCCAGTACTTC. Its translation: CNNVPAVTPPSTWETQYF.